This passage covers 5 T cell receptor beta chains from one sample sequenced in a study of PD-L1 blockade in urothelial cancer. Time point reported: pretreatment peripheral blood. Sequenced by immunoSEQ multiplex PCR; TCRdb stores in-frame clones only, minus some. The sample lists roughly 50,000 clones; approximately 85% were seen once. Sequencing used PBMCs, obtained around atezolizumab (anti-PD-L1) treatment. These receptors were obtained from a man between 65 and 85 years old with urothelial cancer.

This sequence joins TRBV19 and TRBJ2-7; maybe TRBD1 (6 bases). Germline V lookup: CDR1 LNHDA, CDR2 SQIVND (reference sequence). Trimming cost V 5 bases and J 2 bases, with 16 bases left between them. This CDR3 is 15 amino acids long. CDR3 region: CASSPDSRQPYEQYF. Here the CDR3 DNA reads TGTGCCAGTAGTCCGGACAGCCGACAGCCCTACGAGCAGTACTTC.

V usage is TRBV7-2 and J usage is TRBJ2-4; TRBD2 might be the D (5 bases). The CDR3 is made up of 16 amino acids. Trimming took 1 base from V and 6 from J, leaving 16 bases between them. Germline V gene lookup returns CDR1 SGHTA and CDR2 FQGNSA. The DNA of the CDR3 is TGTGCCAGCAGCTTAGGCCCCCCTGGGAGTCCAAACATTCAGTACTTC. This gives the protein CASSLGPPGSPNIQYF.

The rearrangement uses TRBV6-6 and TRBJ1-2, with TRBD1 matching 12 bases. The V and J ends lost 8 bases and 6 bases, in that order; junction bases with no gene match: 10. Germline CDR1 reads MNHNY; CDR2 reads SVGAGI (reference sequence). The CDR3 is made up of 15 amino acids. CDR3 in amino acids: CASRDRGRRSNGYTF. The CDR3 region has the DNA TGTGCCAGCCGGGACAGGGGGCGAAGGTCGAATGGCTACACCTTC.

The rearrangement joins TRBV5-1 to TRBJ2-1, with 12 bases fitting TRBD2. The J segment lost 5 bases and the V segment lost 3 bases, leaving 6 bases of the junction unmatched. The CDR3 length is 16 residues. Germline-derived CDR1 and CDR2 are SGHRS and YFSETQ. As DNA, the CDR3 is TGCGCCAGCAGCTCGAGGACTAGCGGGGCGAACAATGAGCAGTTCTTC. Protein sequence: CASSSRTSGANNEQFF.

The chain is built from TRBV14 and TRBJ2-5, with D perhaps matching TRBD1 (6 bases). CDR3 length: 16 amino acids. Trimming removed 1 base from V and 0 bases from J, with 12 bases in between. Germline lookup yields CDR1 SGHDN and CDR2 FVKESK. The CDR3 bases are TGTGCCAGCAGCCAAGGTGGGCAGGGGAACCAAGAGACCCAGTACTTC. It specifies CASSQGGQGNQETQYF.